These 30 T cell receptor beta chains originate from one sample sequenced in a study of cytotoxic CD8 clonotypes in ibrutinib-treated CLL. Using immunoSEQ multiplex PCR, the repertoire was profiled, and TCRdb retains in-frame clones only, with some absent. The data show 330,000 or so clones, roughly two thirds seen once. Sequencing used PBMCs, obtained after 36 months of ibrutinib treatment. Receptors were obtained from a human donor with chronic lymphocytic leukemia.

This rearrangement joins TRBV18 to TRBJ2-7; no clear D gene. The CDR3 covers 12 residues. Trimming pared 1 base from V and 5 bases from J, leaving 6 bases between. Germline CDR1 reads KGHSH; CDR2 reads LQKENI. The CDR3 coding sequence is TGTGCCAGCTCACCACGTCCAAACGAGCAGTACTTC. Translated: CASSPRPNEQYF.

DNA for the CDR3: TGTGCCAGCAGCTACGGGACAGGGTATTCACCCCTCCACTTT. It is translated as CASSYGTGYSPLHF. This chain joins TRBV7-9 and TRBJ1-6; TRBD1 matches at 9 bases. In germline, CDR1 is SEHNR, CDR2 FQNEAQ (reference sequence). The CDR3 loop spans 14 amino acids. Unmatched junction bases numbered 3, after V lost 4 bases and J lost 8 bases.

The genes are TRBV7-2 and TRBJ2-5; TRBD1 or TRBD2 may be the D gene (7 bases each). V gave up 5 bases and J gave up 2 bases, with 27 bases separating them. Germline CDR1 is SGHTA and CDR2 is FQGNSA. This CDR3 spans 19 amino acids. Written as DNA, the CDR3 is TGTGCCAGCAGCCCAGGGGGGCAGGGACTAATCAGGGCGCAAGAGACCCAGTACTTC. This gives the protein CASSPGGQGLIRAQETQYF.

This chain uses TRBV15 with TRBJ2-3; D may match TRBD1 or TRBD2 (5 bases each). The CDR3 totals 16 residues. Germline assignment: CDR1 LNHNV and CDR2 YYDKDF (reference sequence). Deletions cut 4 bases from V and 2 bases from J, with 16 bases between. The chain's CDR3 is CATSTQAGTYTDTQYF. In nucleotides, the CDR3 is TGTGCCACCAGCACCCAAGCCGGGACCTACACAGATACGCAGTATTTT.

This clone was counted between two and nine times. This sequence joins TRBV9 and TRBJ1-1; D unclear. This CDR3 has 15 residues. CDR1 is SGDLS and CDR2 is YYNGEE in the germline V gene. V lost 2 bases and J lost 4, with 15 bases in between. The CDR3 region is CASSVPDGSPTEAFF. The CDR3 nucleotides read TGTGCCAGCAGCGTCCCTGATGGGAGCCCCACTGAAGCTTTCTTT.

This chain connects TRBV29-1 to TRBJ1-5, with D possibly matching TRBD1 (6 bases). The germline V gene has CDR1 SQVTM and CDR2 ANQGSEA. CDR3 length equals 13 residues. V lost 7 bases, J lost 2 bases, and 12 bases lay in between. CDR3 protein: CSALTGGNQPQHF. DNA for the CDR3: TGCAGCGCTCTGACAGGCGGCAATCAGCCCCAGCATTTT. The full variable domain, its missing parts supplied by reference TRBV29-1 and TRBJ1-5, is SAVISQKPSRDICQRGTSLTIQCQVDSQVTMMFWYRQQPGQSLTLIATANQGSEATYESGFVIDKFPISRPNLTFSTLTVSNMSPEDSSIYLCSALTGGNQPQHFGDGTRLSIL.

This chain joins TRBV6-5 and TRBJ1-5; the D is unclear. V lost 0 bases and J 3 bases, leaving 6 bases between the germline ends. The germline V gene has CDR1 MNHEY and CDR2 SVGAGI. The CDR3 is 14 amino acids. The CDR3 loop is CASSYSGHNQPQHF. In DNA form, the CDR3 reads TGTGCCAGCAGTTACTCTGGGCACAATCAGCCCCAGCATTTT.

The gene calls are TRBV25-1 and TRBJ2-7; unclear D gene. The germline V gene encodes CDR1 MGHDK and CDR2 SYGVNS. This CDR3 is built from 12 residues. V shed 1 base and J shed 5 bases, with 6 bases lying between them. CDR3 region: CASSEFGDEQYF. The CDR3, as DNA: TGTGCCAGCAGTGAATTTGGGGACGAGCAGTACTTC.

The chain employs TRBV4-1 and TRBJ1-5, with D maybe TRBD1 (5 bases). Between the trimmed V and J ends, which lost 1 base and 0 bases, there was a span of 19 bases. The CDR3 loop spans 19 amino acids. The germline gives CDR1 MGHRA, CDR2 YSYEKL. The CDR3 reads CASSQVSEAGRDSNQPQHF. CDR3 DNA sequence: TGCGCCAGCAGCCAAGTATCCGAGGCAGGGCGTGATAGCAATCAGCCCCAGCATTTT.

The V call is TRBV27, the J call TRBJ2-1; D is tentatively TRBD1 or TRBD2 (5 bases each). CDR1 and CDR2 (germline): MNHEY, SMNVEV (reference sequence). This CDR3 spans 16 amino acids. V gave up 5 bases and J gave up 8 bases, with 22 bases separating them. This CDR3 is CASSRPRDLRADEQFF. The CDR3 DNA reads TGTGCCAGCAGTCGACCCCGGGACCTTAGGGCCGATGAGCAGTTCTTC.

This clone has more than one count but fewer than ten. V is TRBV5-4 and J is TRBJ2-3; 9 bases are a match to TRBD1. Germline V gene lookup returns CDR1 SGHNT and CDR2 YYREEE (reference sequence). The CDR3 loop spans 17 amino acids. The V segment lost 4 bases and the J segment 0 bases; nucleotides outside the gene matches: 9. CDR3 protein: CASSTRQGGPSTDTQYF. The CDR3 DNA follows: TGTGCCAGCAGCACAAGACAGGGGGGTCCTAGCACAGATACGCAGTATTTT.

This clone has only a few counts. This chain connects TRBV19 to TRBJ1-5, with D maybe TRBD1 (6 bases). The CDR3 consists of 15 residues. V lost 6 bases and J 0 bases, leaving 12 bases between the germline ends. CDR1 and CDR2 from the germline V gene are LNHDA and SQIVND (reference sequence). The CDR3 nucleotides are TGTGCCAGTAGGCGCAGGGGAGATAGCAATCAGCCCCAGCATTTT. Amino acids: CASRRRGDSNQPQHF.

The CDR3: CASSLLGASGNTIYF. CDR3 DNA sequence: TGCGCCAGCAGCTTGCTCGGAGCTTCTGGAAACACCATATATTTT. The rearrangement joins TRBV5-1 to TRBJ1-3; D remains unclear. The CDR3 loop spans 15 amino acids. V lost 1 base to trimming and J lost 1 base, with 9 bases between them. CDR1 SGHRS and CDR2 YFSETQ come from the germline V gene.

The chain combines TRBV15 with TRBJ2-2, with 9 positions matching TRBD1. Germline trimming cut 4 bases from V and 2 bases from J; bases unmatched to any gene: 5. The CDR3 consists of 16 residues. CDR1 is LNHNV and CDR2 is YYDKDF in the germline V gene (reference sequence). The CDR3 protein is CATSTRQGDNTGELFF. The CDR3, as DNA: TGTGCCACCAGCACTCGACAGGGGGATAACACCGGGGAGCTGTTTTTT. The full variable domain, completed using reference TRBV15 and TRBJ2-2, is DAMVIQNPRYQVTQFGKPVTLSCSQTLNHNVMYWYQQKSSQAPKLLFHYYDKDFNNEADTPDNFQSRRPNTSFCFLDIRSPGLGDTAMYLCATSTRQGDNTGELFFGEGSRLTVL.

This clone was seen only a few times. V usage is TRBV2 and J usage is TRBJ2-2; D tentatively fits TRBD1 or TRBD2 (5 bases each). The CDR3 totals 12 residues. Germline V gene data show CDR1 as SNHLY and CDR2 as FYNNEI. The germline V and J ends were trimmed by 10 bases and 6 bases, with 12 bases remaining between them. The CDR3 reads CATTLGAGELFF. In nucleotides, the CDR3 is TGTGCCACGACACTGGGGGCCGGGGAGCTGTTTTTT.

This chain connects TRBV15 to TRBJ2-3, with a tentative D call TRBD2 (5 bases). CDR1 LNHNV and CDR2 YYDKDF come from the germline V gene (reference sequence). Trimming removed 0 bases from V and 4 bases from J, with 14 bases in between. This CDR3 is 16 amino acids long. CDR3 residues: CATSREYGVVPDTQYF. CDR3 coding DNA: TGTGCCACCAGCAGAGAGTACGGGGTAGTCCCAGATACGCAGTATTTT.

The gene calls are TRBV11-2 and TRBJ2-6; unclear D gene. The ends were cut back, 5 bases at V and 0 bases at J, with 8 bases in the middle. This CDR3 spans 15 amino acids. CDR1 is SGHAT and CDR2 is FQNNGV in the germline V gene. CDR3 DNA: TGTGCCAGCAGCCCCACGGACTCTGGGGCCAACGTCCTGACTTTC. This translates into CASSPTDSGANVLTF. The entire variable domain, with the rest obtained from reference TRBV11-2 and TRBJ2-6, is as follows: EAGVAQSPRYKIIEKRQSVAFWCNPISGHATLYWYQQILGQGPKLLIQFQNNGVVDDSQLPKDRFSAERLKGVDSTLKIQPAKLEDSAVYLCASSPTDSGANVLTFGAGSRLTVL.

The chain combines TRBV7-2 with TRBJ2-5, with no clear D. Per the germline V gene, CDR1 is SGHTA and CDR2 is FQGNSA. Trimming took off 4 bases at V and 0 bases at J, with 9 bases between the two ends. The CDR3 is 14 amino acids. The CDR3 protein is CASSWLGYQETQYF. CDR3 coding DNA: TGTGCCAGCAGCTGGTTAGGATACCAAGAGACCCAGTACTTC.

V and J are TRBV7-8 and TRBJ2-1; D uncertain. Germline V gives CDR1 SGHVS, CDR2 FQNEAQ. This CDR3 spans 14 amino acids. V was trimmed by 0 bases and J by 5 bases, leaving 8 bases between them. In DNA form, the CDR3 reads TGTGCCAGCAGCTTAGCGCCGGCCCACAATGAGCAGTTCTTC. Residues: CASSLAPAHNEQFF.

This clone was counted between two and nine times. J is TRBJ2-1 and V is TRBV10-1; D is ambiguous. Germline V CDR1 and CDR2: WNHNN, SYGVQD (reference sequence). The length of the CDR3 is 14 residues. The V end was cut by 4 bases, the J end by 0 bases, with 7 bases between. The CDR3 DNA follows: TGCGCCAGCAGTGTGGGGAACTCCTACAATGAGCAGTTCTTC. It encodes CASSVGNSYNEQFF.

This chain links TRBV4-1 with TRBJ2-7; TRBD1 matches 11 bases. With 6 bases clipped from V and 0 bases from J, the junction kept 4 bases outside the gene matches. The CDR3 consists of 15 residues. Germline CDR1 reads MGHRA; CDR2 reads YSYEKL. Here the CDR3 reads CASSGDRGNSYEQYF. For the CDR3, the DNA is TGCGCCAGCAGTGGGGACAGGGGGAACTCCTACGAGCAGTACTTC.

This rearrangement joins TRBV7-9 to TRBJ1-4; weak D call: TRBD1 (6 bases). This CDR3 contains 14 residues. Trimming took off 4 bases at V and 4 bases at J, with 10 bases between the two ends. Germline V CDR1 and CDR2: SEHNR, FQNEAQ (reference sequence). Here the CDR3 reads CASSSAGVNEKLFF. DNA for the CDR3: TGTGCCAGCAGCTCTGCAGGGGTTAATGAAAAACTGTTTTTT.

This clone has only one observation. The chain recombines TRBV28 with TRBJ2-3; D ambiguous. The V end was cut by 2 bases, the J end by 2 bases, with 11 bases between. The CDR3 is made up of 15 amino acids. CDR1 is MDHEN, CDR2 SYDVKM, per germline. The CDR3 protein is CASSLARITTDTQYF. The CDR3 DNA is TGTGCCAGCAGTTTAGCCCGGATCACCACAGATACGCAGTATTTT. Variable domain in full (rest from reference TRBV28 and TRBJ2-3): DVKVTQSSRYLVKRTGEKVFLECVQDMDHENMFWYRQDPGLGLRLIYFSYDVKMKEKGDIPEGYSVSREKKERFSLILESASTNQTSMYLCASSLARITTDTQYFGPGTRLTVL.

J is TRBJ1-2 and V is TRBV5-1, with D tentatively TRBD1 (5 bases). Between the trimmed V and J ends, which lost 4 bases and 3 bases, there was a span of 13 bases. This CDR3 has 14 residues. From germline, CDR1 is SGHRS and CDR2 YFSETQ. CDR3 bases: TGCGCCAGCAGCCCCCTACAGGATTACTATGGCTACACCTTC. Translating gives CASSPLQDYYGYTF. Combining the CDR3 with reference TRBV5-1 and TRBJ1-2 gives the whole variable domain KAGVTQTPRYLIKTRGQQVTLSCSPISGHRSVSWYQQTPGQGLQFLFEYFSETQRNKGNFPGRFSGRQFSNSRSEMNVSTLELGDSALYLCASSPLQDYYGYTFGSGTRLTVV.

This clone has only a few counts. The rearrangement joins TRBV18 to TRBJ2-7; TRBD2 matches 14 bases. This CDR3 contains 14 residues. The junction had 2 bases not matched to a gene; V was cut back by 6 bases and J by 4 bases. Germline assignment: CDR1 KGHSH and CDR2 LQKENI. Here the CDR3 DNA reads TGTGCCAGCTCCGGGACTAGCGGGAGTTACGAGCAGTACTTC. Its protein is CASSGTSGSYEQYF.

The V call is TRBV2, the J call TRBJ1-4; 11 nucleotides line up with TRBD1. The CDR3 extends over 16 amino acids. The germline V gene has CDR1 SNHLY and CDR2 FYNNEI. V shed 7 bases and J 7 bases; nucleotides not matched to a gene: 11. In DNA form, the CDR3 reads TGTGCCAGCAATAACGCGATGGACAGGGGGCGTGAAAAACTGTTTTTT. Protein: CASNNAMDRGREKLFF.

The J gene is TRBJ2-1, the V gene TRBV6-1; TRBD2 is a possible D gene (6 bases). The V end lost 1 base, the J end lost 10 bases, and 8 bases lay between the germline ends. The germline gives CDR1 MNHNS, CDR2 SASEGT. The CDR3 is made up of 12 amino acids. CDR3 DNA: TGTGCCAGCAGTGAAGTGGCGGGGGAGCAGTTCTTC. Its protein product is CASSEVAGEQFF.

The chain joins TRBV9 to TRBJ2-1, with D possibly being TRBD1 (5 bases). The length of the CDR3 is 14 residues. V was trimmed by 2 bases and J by 7 bases, leaving 13 bases between them. Germline values: CDR1 SGDLS, CDR2 YYNGEE. CDR3 sequence reads: CASSVVSGKNEQFF. In nucleotides, the CDR3 is TGTGCCAGCAGCGTGGTGTCAGGGAAGAATGAGCAGTTCTTC.

The chain has TRBV4-3 and TRBJ2-5, with 11 bases lining up with TRBD2. The germline V gene has CDR1 LGHNA and CDR2 YSLEER. V dropped 7 bases and J dropped 5; count of bases not matched to a gene: 12. This CDR3 is built from 16 residues. DNA of the CDR3: TGCGCCAGCAAGGTGACTAGCGGGATCTCCTGGGAGACCCAGTACTTC. This translates into CASKVTSGISWETQYF.

The gene calls are TRBV27 and TRBJ1-1; TRBD1 aligns across 9 bases. The V gene's germline CDR1 is MNHEY and CDR2 SMNVEV (reference sequence). The CDR3 extends over 15 amino acids. V shed 1 base, J shed 5 bases, and the junction held 5 bases outside the gene matches. The CDR3 coding sequence is TGTGCCAGCAGTTTATTGGGACAGGGTGGGACTGAAGCTTTCTTT. It yields the protein CASSLLGQGGTEAFF.